Following are 10 T cell receptor beta chains from one sample sequenced in a study of T cell responses to AZD1222 COVID-19 vaccine. This table comes from immunoSEQ multiplex PCR, and its TCRdb copy is limited to in-frame clones, with some not included. The repertoire consists of about 94,000 clones, with about 85% occurring once and the leading ten covering 4.5%. Sample: peripheral blood, taken 28 days after the second AZD1222 dose. All receptors come from an adult who received the AZD1222 COVID-19 vaccine.

This clone was picked up a small number of times. The chain carries TRBV7-8 and TRBJ1-2; D perhaps matches TRBD1 (5 bases). With 0 bases removed from V and 6 bases from J, the gap between germline ends came to 5 bases. This CDR3 is built from 12 residues. The germline V gene has CDR1 SGHVS and CDR2 FQNEAQ. The CDR3 sequence is CASSLAGDGYTF. Here the CDR3 DNA reads TGTGCCAGCAGCTTAGCAGGGGATGGCTACACCTTC. Using reference TRBV7-8 and TRBJ1-2 for the parts outside the CDR3, the full variable domain is GAGVSQSPRYKVAKRGQDVALRCDPISGHVSLFWYQQALGQGPEFLTYFQNEAQLDKSGLPSDRFFAERPEGSVSTLKIQRTQQEDSAVYLCASSLAGDGYTFGSGTRLTVV.

The chain is built from TRBV7-9 and TRBJ2-5; D gene uncertain. CDR3 length equals 12 residues. The V end was cut by 5 bases, the J end by 7 bases, with 11 bases between. The germline CDR1 and CDR2 sequences are SEHNR and FQNEAQ (reference sequence). CDR3 sequence reads: CASSPSMATQYF. CDR3 coding DNA: TGTGCCAGCAGCCCCTCAATGGCGACCCAGTACTTC.

The chain couples TRBV6-2 or TRBV6-3 to TRBJ2-1; D ambiguous. Germline CDR1 is MNHEY and CDR2 is SVGEGT. The CDR3 runs 12 residues. Between the trimmed V and J ends, which lost 6 bases and 4 bases, there was a span of 7 bases. The chain's CDR3 is CASSLLYNEQFF. DNA for the CDR3: TGTGCCAGCAGCTTGCTATACAATGAGCAGTTCTTC.

This clone has only a few counts. The chain employs TRBV24-1 and TRBJ2-2, with D uncertain. V lost 0 bases to trimming and J lost 2 bases, with 9 bases between them. Germline CDR1 is KGHDR and CDR2 is SFDVKD. CDR3 length equals 16 residues. The CDR3 protein is CATSDLGSLNTGELFF. The CDR3, as DNA: TGTGCCACCAGTGATTTGGGCAGTCTAAACACCGGGGAGCTGTTTTTT.

V gene TRBV5-4 combines with J gene TRBJ1-2; 7 nucleotides agree with TRBD1. Germline values: CDR1 SGHNT, CDR2 YYREEE (reference sequence). Germline trimming cut 5 bases from V and 6 bases from J; bases unmatched to any gene: 10. The CDR3 loop spans 14 amino acids. The CDR3 bases are TGTGCCAGCAGGCCCCCCGACAGGGCCAATGGCTACACCTTC. This encodes CASRPPDRANGYTF.

As DNA, the CDR3 is TGTGCCAGTAGTATTGGACCCGGGGAGCTGTTTTTT. Translation: CASSIGPGELFF. The chain employs TRBV19 and TRBJ2-2; D is uncertain. V gave up 3 bases and J gave up 6 bases, with 5 bases separating them. The CDR3 sequence is 12 residues long. From germline, CDR1 is LNHDA and CDR2 SQIVND (reference sequence).

This chain joins TRBV19 and TRBJ2-5; D not certain. V lost 3 bases and J lost 0, with 11 bases in between. The germline V gene has CDR1 LNHDA and CDR2 SQIVND (reference sequence). This CDR3 has 15 residues. Here the CDR3 reads CASSIRMLDQETQYF. DNA for the CDR3: TGTGCCAGTAGTATCCGAATGCTAGACCAAGAGACCCAGTACTTC.

The genes are TRBV27 and TRBJ1-2; 7 nucleotides align to TRBD1. This CDR3 has 13 residues. J gave up 8 bases and V 10 bases, and 13 bases lay outside the gene matches. Germline loops: CDR1 MNHEY, CDR2 SMNVEV (reference sequence). The CDR3 loop is CANRPYRGKGYTF. CDR3 coding DNA: TGTGCCAACCGGCCGTACAGGGGCAAAGGCTACACCTTC.

The sample holds one count of this clone. This chain uses TRBV30 with TRBJ1-4; D is ambiguous. The CDR3 is made up of 14 amino acids. V dropped 1 base and J dropped 7 bases, with 13 bases sitting between them. Germline CDR1 and CDR2: GTSNPN and SVGIG (reference sequence). The CDR3 protein is CAWSGTRAGEKLFF. The DNA of the CDR3 is TGTGCCTGGAGTGGAACACGGGCCGGTGAAAAACTGTTTTTT.

The chain is built from TRBV4-1 and TRBJ2-6; TRBD1 matches at 12 bases. Germline CDR1 is MGHRA and CDR2 is YSYEKL. CDR3 length: 19 amino acids. V was pared by 1 base and J by 2 bases, with 6 bases of the junction left unmatched. Written as DNA, the CDR3 is TGCGCCAGCAGCCAAGTTGCCGGGACAGGGGGCGCTGGGGCCAACGTCCTGACTTTC. Translating it yields CASSQVAGTGGAGANVLTF.